This T cell receptor beta chain appears in the sequencing data of a study of blood T cell repertoires in COVID-19. The overall study: The United States, Italy and Spain provided the acute and convalescent COVID-19 samples. Sources were T cells, B-cell-depleted T cells, or PBMCs; the material itself was cDNA or gDNA.

Germline V lookup: CDR1 SNHLY, CDR2 FYNNEI. V shed 6 bases, J shed 7 bases, and the junction held 9 bases outside the gene matches. CDR3 length: 15 amino acids. Sequencing used immunoSEQ multiplex PCR; TCRdb keeps in-frame clones, though not all of them. The data hold about 180,000 clones, with 79% observed a single time. This TCR was recovered from an older woman with COVID-19, enrolled during active disease. Sequencing was done on a sample of peripheral blood. J is TRBJ1-6 and V is TRBV2, with TRBD1 matching 7 bases. The CDR3 here is CASRKWGQINSPLHF. For the CDR3, the DNA is TGTGCCAGCAGGAAATGGGGACAGATCAATTCACCCCTCCACTTT. Full variable domain (remainder filled in from reference TRBV2 and TRBJ1-6): EPEVTQTPSHQVTQMGQEVILRCVPISNHLYFYWYRQILGQKVEFLVSFYNNEISEKSEIFDDQFSVERPDGSNFTLKIRSTKLEDSAMYFCASRKWGQINSPLHFGNGTRLTVT.